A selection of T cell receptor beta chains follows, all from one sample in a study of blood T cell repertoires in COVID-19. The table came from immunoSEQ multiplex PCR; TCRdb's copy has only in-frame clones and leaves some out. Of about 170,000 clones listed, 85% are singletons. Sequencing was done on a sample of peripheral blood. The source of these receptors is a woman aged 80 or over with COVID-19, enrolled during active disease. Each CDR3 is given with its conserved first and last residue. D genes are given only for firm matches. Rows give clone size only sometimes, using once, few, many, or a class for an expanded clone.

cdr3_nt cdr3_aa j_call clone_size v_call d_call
TGCGCCAGCAGCCGTACTAGCGGGGGCGCCAGCGTTTTAGGGACCCAGTACTTC CASSRTSGGASVLGTQYF TRBJ2-5 once TRBV5-1 TRBD2
TGTGCCATCAGTGACGACTCTAGTCAGCCCCAGCATTTT CAISDDSSQPQHF TRBJ1-5 - TRBV10-3 -
TGTGCCAGCAGCATTGCTGGGGCGGCCCAGTACTTC CASSIAGAAQYF TRBJ2-5 - TRBV3-1/TRBV3-2 -
TGTGCCAGCAGCCTCGGGGGAGGGGGAGGCACTGAAGCTTTCTTT CASSLGGGGGTEAFF TRBJ1-1 - TRBV3-1/TRBV3-2 -
TGTGCCAGCAGTTCACGGGAGTCCGGCACCGGGGAGCTGTTTTTT CASSSRESGTGELFF TRBJ2-2 few TRBV28 -
TGTGCCAGCAGCCTTGGCGGGGGGACCGGAAACATTCAGTACTTC CASSLGGGTGNIQYF TRBJ2-4 - TRBV11-2 TRBD2
TGTGCCAGCAGCCCCCCCGGACTAGCTGGTTACAATGAGCAGTTCTTC CASSPPGLAGYNEQFF TRBJ2-1 - TRBV28 TRBD2
TGTGCCAGCAATTTAGTCGGGTTCTCGGGCAGGGGGATTTACGAGCAGTACTTC CASNLVGFSGRGIYEQYF TRBJ2-7 - TRBV28 TRBD1
TGTGCCAGCAGGCAATGGGGCCGGGACGAGCAGTACTTC CASRQWGRDEQYF TRBJ2-7 - TRBV12-3/TRBV12-4 -
TGTGCCAGCAGTCGGACAGGTTTCGGCTACACCTTC CASSRTGFGYTF TRBJ1-2 - TRBV25-1 TRBD1
TGCGCCAGCAGCTTGGCCCAGGGTTCCACCAACACTGAAGCTTTCTTT CASSLAQGSTNTEAFF TRBJ1-1 - TRBV5-1 -
TGCGCCAGCAGCTTCGCAGAAATCACAGATACGCAGTATTTT CASSFAEITDTQYF TRBJ2-3 - TRBV5-1 -
TGTGCCAGCAGTCCCGCGGGCTACAATGAGCAGTTCTTC CASSPAGYNEQFF TRBJ2-1 few TRBV12-3/TRBV12-4 -
TGTGCCAGCAGTGAAGCGCACCTACCGTACACCTTC CASSEAHLPYTF TRBJ1-2 once TRBV6-1 -
TGTGCCACCAGTGACGGGACAGGGGGTCATCAGCCCCAGCATTTT CATSDGTGGHQPQHF TRBJ1-5 few TRBV24-1 TRBD1
TGTGCCAGCTCACTCCGGGGGACTAATGAAAAACTGTTTTTT CASSLRGTNEKLFF TRBJ1-4 - TRBV18 -
TGTGCCAGCAGTTTATGGAGGGATCAGCCCCAGCATTTT CASSLWRDQPQHF TRBJ1-5 few TRBV27 -
TGTGCCAGCAGCCCGGGGACAGCGGATTATGGCTACACCTTC CASSPGTADYGYTF TRBJ1-2 few TRBV9 TRBD1
TGTGCCAGCAGCTCCCGGGCCAGGGGGGACTCCTACGAGCAGTACTTC CASSSRARGDSYEQYF TRBJ2-7 - TRBV7-6 -
TGTGCCAGCAGGCAGGACACCTACTACGAGCAGTACTTC CASRQDTYYEQYF TRBJ2-7 few TRBV6-6 -
TGTGCCAGTAGTCCCCGCTCCCGGGATGGCTACACCTTC CASSPRSRDGYTF TRBJ1-2 - TRBV19 -
TGCGCCAGCAGCCAAGTTTCGGGGGTCGGGACTGAAGCTTTCTTT CASSQVSGVGTEAFF TRBJ1-1 few TRBV4-1 -
TGTGCCAGCAGTGCCGGGGGTCCTAGCTCCTATAATTCACCCCTCCACTTT CASSAGGPSSYNSPLHF TRBJ1-6 - TRBV6-4 -
TGTGCCAGCAGTCCCCGTGATTCTCGGGGCTACGAGCAGTACTTC CASSPRDSRGYEQYF TRBJ2-7 few TRBV2 -
TGCGCCAGCAGCTTGCCCGGGACAGGGGGGCAAGAGACCCAGTACTTC CASSLPGTGGQETQYF TRBJ2-5 - TRBV5-1 TRBD1
TGTGCCAGCAGCCAAGCCGGACTGATGAACACTGAAGCTTTCTTT CASSQAGLMNTEAFF TRBJ1-1 - TRBV3-1/TRBV3-2 -
TGTGCCAGCAGTTTATCACGGGGGATTGAAGCTTTCTTT CASSLSRGIEAFF TRBJ1-1 - TRBV27 -
TGTGCCAGCTCACCTATGAATACAGGGGTAGACGAGCAGTACTTC CASSPMNTGVDEQYF TRBJ2-7 - TRBV18 TRBD1
TGCGCCAGCAGCTTACAGGGGGGCGCAACTAATGAAAAACTGTTTTTT CASSLQGGATNEKLFF TRBJ1-4 - TRBV5-1 TRBD1
TGCGCCAGCCGCGGGACCCTCCAGGGTTACGAGCAGTACTTC CASRGTLQGYEQYF TRBJ2-7 - TRBV5-1 -
TGCGCCAGCAGCTCCGGGACAGGGGGAGAAGAGACCCAGTACTTC CASSSGTGGEETQYF TRBJ2-5 - TRBV5-1 TRBD1
TGTGCCAGCAGCTTCCAGGGGACAGGGTCCTACAATGAGCAGTTCTTC CASSFQGTGSYNEQFF TRBJ2-1 - TRBV11-2 TRBD1